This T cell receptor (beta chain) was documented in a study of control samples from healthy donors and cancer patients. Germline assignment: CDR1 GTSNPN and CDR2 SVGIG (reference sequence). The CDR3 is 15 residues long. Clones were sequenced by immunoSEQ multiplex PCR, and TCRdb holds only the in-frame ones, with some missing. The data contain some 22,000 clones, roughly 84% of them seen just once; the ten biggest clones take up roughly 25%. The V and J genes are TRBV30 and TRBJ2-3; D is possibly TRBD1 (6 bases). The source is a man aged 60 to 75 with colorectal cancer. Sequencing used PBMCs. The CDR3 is CAFRRGTSQGDTQYF. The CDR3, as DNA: TGTGCTTTCCGACGCGGCACCTCACAGGGAGATACGCAGTATTTT.